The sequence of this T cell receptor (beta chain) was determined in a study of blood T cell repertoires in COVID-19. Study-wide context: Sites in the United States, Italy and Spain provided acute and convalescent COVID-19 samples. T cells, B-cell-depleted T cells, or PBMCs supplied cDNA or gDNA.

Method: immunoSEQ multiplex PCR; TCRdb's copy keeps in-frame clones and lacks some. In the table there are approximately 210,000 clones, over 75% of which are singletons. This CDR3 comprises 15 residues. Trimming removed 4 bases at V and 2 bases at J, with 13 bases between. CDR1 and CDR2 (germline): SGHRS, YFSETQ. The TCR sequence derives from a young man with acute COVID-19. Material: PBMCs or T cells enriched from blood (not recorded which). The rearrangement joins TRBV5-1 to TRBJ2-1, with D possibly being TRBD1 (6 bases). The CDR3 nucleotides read TGCGCCAGCAGCCAGACAGGATCGGCCTACAATGAGCAGTTCTTC. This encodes CASSQTGSAYNEQFF.